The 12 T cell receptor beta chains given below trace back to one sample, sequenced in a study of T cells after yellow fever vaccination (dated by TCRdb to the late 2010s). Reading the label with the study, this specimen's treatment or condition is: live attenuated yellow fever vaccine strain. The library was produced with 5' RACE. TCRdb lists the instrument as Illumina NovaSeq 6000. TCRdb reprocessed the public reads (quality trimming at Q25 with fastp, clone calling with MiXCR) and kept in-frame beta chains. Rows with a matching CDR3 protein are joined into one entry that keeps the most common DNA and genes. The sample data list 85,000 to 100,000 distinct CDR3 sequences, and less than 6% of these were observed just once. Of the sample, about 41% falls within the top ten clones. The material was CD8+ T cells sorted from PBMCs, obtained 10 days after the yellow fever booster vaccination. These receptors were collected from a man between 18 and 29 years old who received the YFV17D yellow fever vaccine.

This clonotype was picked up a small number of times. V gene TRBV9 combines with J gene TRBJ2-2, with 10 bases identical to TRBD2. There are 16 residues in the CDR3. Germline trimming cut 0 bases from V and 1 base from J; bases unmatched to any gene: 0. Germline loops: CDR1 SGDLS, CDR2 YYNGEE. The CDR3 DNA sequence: TGTGCCAGCAGCGTAGTAGCGGGGGGGAACACCGGGGAGCTGTTTTTT. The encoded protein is CASSVVAGGNTGELFF.

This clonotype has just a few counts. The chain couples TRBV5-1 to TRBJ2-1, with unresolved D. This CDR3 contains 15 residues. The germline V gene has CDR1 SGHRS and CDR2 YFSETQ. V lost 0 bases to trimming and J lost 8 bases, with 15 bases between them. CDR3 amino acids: CASSLDRPQLDEQFF. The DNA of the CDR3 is TGCGCCAGCAGCTTGGACCGCCCTCAGTTGGATGAGCAGTTCTTC.

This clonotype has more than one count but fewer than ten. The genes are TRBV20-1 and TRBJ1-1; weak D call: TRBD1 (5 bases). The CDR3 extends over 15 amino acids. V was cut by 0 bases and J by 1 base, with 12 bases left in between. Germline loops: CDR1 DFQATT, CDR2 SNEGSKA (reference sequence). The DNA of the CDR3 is TGCAGTGCTAGAGATCAGGAGGGGTGGAACACTGAAGCTTTCTTT. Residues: CSARDQEGWNTEAFF.

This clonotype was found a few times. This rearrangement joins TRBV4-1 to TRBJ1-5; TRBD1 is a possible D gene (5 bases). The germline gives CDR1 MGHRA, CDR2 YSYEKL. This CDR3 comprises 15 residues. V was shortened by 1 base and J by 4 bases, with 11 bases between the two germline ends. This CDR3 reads CASSQGWGGNQPQHF. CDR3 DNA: TGCGCCAGCAGCCAAGGTTGGGGGGGTAATCAGCCCCAGCATTTT.

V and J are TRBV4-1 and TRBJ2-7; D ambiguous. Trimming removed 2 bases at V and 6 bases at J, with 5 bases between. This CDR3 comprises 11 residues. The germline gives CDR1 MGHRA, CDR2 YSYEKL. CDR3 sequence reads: CASSQTSEQYF. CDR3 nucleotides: TGCGCCAGCAGCCAAACTTCCGAGCAGTACTTC.

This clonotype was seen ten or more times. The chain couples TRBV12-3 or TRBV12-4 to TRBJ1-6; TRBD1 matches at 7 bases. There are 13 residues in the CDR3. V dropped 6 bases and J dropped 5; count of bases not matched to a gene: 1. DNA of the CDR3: TGTGCCAGCAGGACAGGGAATAATTCACCCCTCCACTTT. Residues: CASRTGNNSPLHF.

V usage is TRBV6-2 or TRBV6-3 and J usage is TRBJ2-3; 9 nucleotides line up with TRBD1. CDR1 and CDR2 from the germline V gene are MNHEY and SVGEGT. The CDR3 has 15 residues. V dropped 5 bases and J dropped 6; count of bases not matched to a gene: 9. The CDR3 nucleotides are TGTGCCAGCAGTGGGGGACAGGGCTTTGGGGATACGCAGTATTTT. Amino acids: CASSGGQGFGDTQYF.

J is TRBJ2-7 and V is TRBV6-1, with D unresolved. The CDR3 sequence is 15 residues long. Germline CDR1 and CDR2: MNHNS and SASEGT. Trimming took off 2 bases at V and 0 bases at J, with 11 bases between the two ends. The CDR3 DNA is TGTGCCAGCAGTGAATACCATGGTTCCTCCTACGAGCAGTACGTC. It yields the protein CASSEYHGSSYEQYV.

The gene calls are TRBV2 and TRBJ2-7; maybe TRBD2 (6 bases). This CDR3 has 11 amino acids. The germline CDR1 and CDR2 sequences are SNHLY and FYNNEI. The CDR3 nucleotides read TGTGCCAGCAACAGCGGGTACGGGCAGTACGTC. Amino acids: CASNSGYGQYV.

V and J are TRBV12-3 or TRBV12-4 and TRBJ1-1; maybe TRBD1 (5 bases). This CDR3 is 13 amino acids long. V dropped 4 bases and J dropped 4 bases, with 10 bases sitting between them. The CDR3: CASSSVGGTEAFF. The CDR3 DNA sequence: TGTGCCAGCAGTTCTGTTGGGGGCACTGAAGCTTTCTTT.

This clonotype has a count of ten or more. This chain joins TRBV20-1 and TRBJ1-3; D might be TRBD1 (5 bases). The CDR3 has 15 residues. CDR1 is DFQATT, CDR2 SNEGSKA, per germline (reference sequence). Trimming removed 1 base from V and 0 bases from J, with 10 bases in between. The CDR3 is CSARARQSSGNTIYF. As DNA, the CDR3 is TGCAGTGCTAGAGCCCGACAGTCCTCTGGAAACACCATATATTTT.

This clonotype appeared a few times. CDR3 in amino acids: CASSLAAYLGTEAFF. CDR3 sequence (DNA): TGTGCCAGCAGCTTAGCGGCGTACCTGGGGACTGAAGCTTTCTTT. The chain recombines TRBV11-2 with TRBJ1-1, with no clear D. Germline assignment: CDR1 SGHAT and CDR2 FQNNGV. The CDR3 spans 15 residues. V was clipped by 1 base and J by 5 bases, with 14 bases between them. Complete variable domain (other parts from reference TRBV11-2 and TRBJ1-1): EAGVAQSPRYKIIEKRQSVAFWCNPISGHATLYWYQQILGQGPKLLIQFQNNGVVDDSQLPKDRFSAERLKGVDSTLKIQPAKLEDSAVYLCASSLAAYLGTEAFFGQGTRLTVV.